Below, one T cell receptor beta chain is given with its context. Its antigen is unidentified. Trimming cost V 4 bases and J 7 bases; bases outside gene matches: 5. Looked up from germline, CDR1 is SGHNT and CDR2 is YENEEA. The CDR3 totals 13 residues. Here immunoSEQ multiplex PCR was the method, and the copy in TCRdb shows in-frame clones only, minus some. The sample consists of approximately 120,000 clones, 70% to 90% of them appearing once. The data were obtained in a study of T cell responses to AZD1222 COVID-19 vaccine. Overall study: Second-dose schedules of about 4 or about 12 weeks were combined.

Regarding the study as a whole: The donor group comprised mostly white British people and more females; the analysis possibly underestimated clonal diversity.

Sequenced material: peripheral blood, taken on day 0 of AZD1222 vaccination. V is TRBV11-3 and J is TRBJ1-1; 8 bases fit TRBD1. The clonotype originates from an adult in good health. The CDR3 DNA reads as TGTGCCAGCAGCTACGGACAGGGCCTTGAAGCTTTCTTT. Amino acid sequence: CASSYGQGLEAFF. The variable domain in full, completed from reference TRBV11-3 and TRBJ1-1, reads EAGVVQSPRYKIIEKKQPVAFWCNPISGHNTLYWYLQNLGQGPELLIRYENEEAVDDSQLPKDRFSAERLKGVDSTLKIQPAELGDSAVYLCASSYGQGLEAFFGQGTRLTVV.